This T cell receptor beta chain was retrieved from a study of PD-1 blockade in classical Hodgkin lymphoma. Findings and caveats of the study: Baseline TCR diversity was reportedly lower in newly diagnosed patients than in healthy donors. It was reported as lower still in relapsed/refractory patients. Excluded were patients who started nivolumab under 1 year after ASCT, a group that had lower diversity.

Indicated time point: cycle 4 day 1 (C4D1), after less than 7 weeks of nivolumab. Each and every patient relapsed after autologous stem cell transplantation, and patients got differing brentuximab vedotin exposure. Magnetic negative selection purified CD4+ T cells from thawed PBMCs. The best responses consisted of complete response, partial response or progressive disease. Sequenced by immunoSEQ multiplex PCR; TCRdb stores in-frame clones only, minus some. The sample holds roughly 9,000 clones, 75% seen once. Germline V CDR1 and CDR2: SGHDT, YYEEEE. The CDR3 runs 15 residues. V shed 3 bases and J 7 bases; nucleotides not matched to a gene: 10. This clone came up a few times. Its antigen remains unidentified.

This receptor was obtained from a human donor with classical Hodgkin lymphoma. The chain employs TRBV5-6 and TRBJ2-5; 9 positions match TRBD2. The starting material was CD4+ T cells from blood, obtained before the fourth cycle of nivolumab. The CDR3 DNA follows: TGTGCCAGCAGCTCGCCCCATGCGGGGGGGCCGACCCAGTACTTC. It codes for CASSSPHAGGPTQYF.